This note documents a single T cell receptor (beta chain) sequence. The clone's antigen remains unknown. No much larger clonotype is one base removed from it; base qualities were not supplied. The immunoSEQ assay was used to generate TCR beta chain sequences from genomic DNA. In the authors' own workflow: Any CDR3 sequence that did not begin with the conserved framework cysteine at position 104 was removed by hand. To get clonality, the normalized Shannon's Diversity Index was subtracted from one, giving values from 0 (maximal diversity) to 1 (oligoclonal). Differences in the frequency of the same CDR3 between samples, such as brain versus blood, were assessed with chi-squared comparison-of-proportions tests. Public clonotypes were found through immuneACCESS searches, while the VDJdb browser was used to judge similarity to known antiviral clonotypes. TCRdb retrieved this table from immuneACCESS and kept in-frame rearrangements only. Not all clones are present; in checked studies, unresolved V genes account for under half, and no reason is known for the remainder. V and J calls and clone size are as listed in that table; D and trimming were resolved from the DNA. Present in this sample are 300,000 to 400,000 clones, over 85% of which were seen just once. 4.5% to 7% of the sample comes from the top ten.

This entry is derived from a study of brain T cells in children with intractable seizures (dated by TCRdb to about 2021). About the full investigation: As a first screen for immune gene transcripts, resected brain tissue from about 58 pediatric epilepsy surgery cases was run on a NanoString immunology panel. Among the approximately 12 selected surgery cases, eight also had pre-surgery blood sequenced, leaving four with brain tissue only.

General conclusions and limits of the study: Viral specificity was inferred solely from CDR3 sequence similarity, and the HCMV serostatus of the patients was not known. Because sequencing depth was different between pre-surgery and post-surgery blood, clones absent from the pre-surgery sample may reflect undersampling.

From V the trimming removes 3 bases and from J it removes 10 bases, while the gene matches leave 8 bases of the junction unaccounted for. Including the terminal cysteine and phenylalanine, the CDR3 comprises 15 residues. The DNA shown is the 45-base CDR3, in frame from base 1. From a lookup of the germline V gene (reference sequence), CDR1 and CDR2 are MNHEY and SMNVEV. The time point label of this sample denotes: blood from clinic visit 5 months post-surgery; TSC patient then seizure free. The surgery cases with the highest brain T cell transcript signatures were chosen for TCR beta chain sequencing of brain tissue, and also of blood when blood was available. Patients had been treated with at least one anti-epileptic drug before surgery. TCR-sequenced patients were children with drug-resistant epilepsy due to tuberous sclerosis complex, focal cortical dysplasia, Rasmussen encephalitis or hemimegalencephaly. The Monarch genomic DNA purification kit was used to extract bulk genomic DNA from unsorted brain tissue and whole blood.

The rearrangement joined TRBV27 to TRBJ1-6, and TRBD1 aligns with 8 junction nucleotides. The specimen comprised peripheral blood, sampled around 5 months after surgery. This sequence was found in a boy younger than two with tuberous sclerosis and intractable seizures. DNA sequence: TGTGCCAGCAGTTTCTACGGACAGGGAGACTCACCCCTCCACTTT. The resulting protein is CASSFYGQGDSPLHF.